This TCR beta chain was recovered during a study of vaccination and CD4 T cells after COVID-19. The treatment was: roughly 11-day PBMC culture with coronavirus spike peptide pools or control peptides (ViraFEST assay). Sequencing of DNA taken from cultured CD4+ T cells relied on the Oncomine TCR Beta short-read assay. MiXCR, applied by TCRdb to the PCR reads, yields one record per CDR3 protein. The sample shows roughly 13,000 distinct CDR3 sequences, around 57% of them seen only once. With regard to this clonotype: The antigen is undetermined.

The CDR3 spans 14 residues. The V end lost 3 bases, the J end lost 5 bases, and 13 bases lay between the germline ends. Germline-derived CDR1 and CDR2 are KGHSH and LQKENI. The clonotype originates from a human donor who had recovered from COVID-19. Source material: CD4+ T cells from blood, cultured in vitro. V usage is TRBV18 and J usage is TRBJ2-5, with D possibly being TRBD1 (5 bases). The CDR3 DNA reads as TGTGCCAGCTCACCGCAGGGCCTTGGGGAGACCCAGTACTTC. Translated: CASSPQGLGETQYF. The entire variable domain, with the rest obtained from reference TRBV18 and TRBJ2-5, is as follows: NAGVMQNPRHLVRRRGQEARLRCSPMKGHSHVYWYRQLPEEGLKFMVYLQKENIIDESGMPKERFSAEFPKEGPSILRIQQVVRGDSAAYFCASSPQGLGETQYFGPGTRLLVL.